This T cell receptor (beta chain) appears in the sequencing data of a study of cytomegalovirus exposure and HLA in healthy donors. Whole-study findings and limits: The study dropped some indistinguishable V segments, TRBV6-2 and TRBV6-3 among them. In most subjects, TCR beta sequences reportedly gave accurate predictions of HLA-A and HLA-B alleles. Earlier analysis yielded a pattern in which most TCR beta V segments were productive about 87% or about 30% of the time.

About this clone: Its antigen is not known.

With 1 base removed from V and 6 bases from J, the gap between germline ends came to 15 bases. The CDR3 sequence is 15 residues long. Germline V gene lookup returns CDR1 KGHSH and CDR2 LQKENI. PCR employed 60 Vbeta and 13 Jbeta primers. Per the authors' pipeline: About 10 million shared chains were among about 80 million unique TCR beta chains counted in a later analysis. Assay: immunoSEQ multiplex PCR; the TCRdb copy retains only in-frame clones and omits some. V, J and clone size are those of that table, while D and trimming were read from the DNA. The sample yields under 200,000 clones, roughly four fifths seen once.

This clonotype was obtained from a girl aged 2-10 years in good health and CMV-seropositive. The sequencing sample was made of PBMCs. The chain has TRBV18 and TRBJ1-1; D is perhaps TRBD1 (6 bases). CDR3 nucleotide sequence: TGTGCCAGCTCACCACTGTCAGAGGGACACGCTGAAGCTTTCTTT. Its protein is CASSPLSEGHAEAFF.